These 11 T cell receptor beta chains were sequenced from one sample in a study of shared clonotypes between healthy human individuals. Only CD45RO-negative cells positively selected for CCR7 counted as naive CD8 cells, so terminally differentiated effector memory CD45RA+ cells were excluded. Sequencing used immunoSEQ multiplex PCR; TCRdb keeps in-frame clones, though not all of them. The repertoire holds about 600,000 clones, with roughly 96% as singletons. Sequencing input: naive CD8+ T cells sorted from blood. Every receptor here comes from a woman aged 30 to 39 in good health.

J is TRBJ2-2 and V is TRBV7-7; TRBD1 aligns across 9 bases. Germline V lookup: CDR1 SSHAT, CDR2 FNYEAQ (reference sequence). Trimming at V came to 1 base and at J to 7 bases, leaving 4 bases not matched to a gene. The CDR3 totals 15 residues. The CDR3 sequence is CASSLEQGAGGELFF. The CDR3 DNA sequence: TGTGCCAGCAGCTTAGAACAGGGGGCGGGCGGGGAGCTGTTTTTT.

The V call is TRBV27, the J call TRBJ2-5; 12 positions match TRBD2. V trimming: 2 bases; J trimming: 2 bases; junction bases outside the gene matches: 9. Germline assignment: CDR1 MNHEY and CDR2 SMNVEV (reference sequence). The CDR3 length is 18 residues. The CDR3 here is CASSLILAGGPHQETQYF. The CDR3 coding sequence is TGTGCCAGCAGTTTAATACTAGCGGGGGGCCCCCATCAAGAGACCCAGTACTTC.

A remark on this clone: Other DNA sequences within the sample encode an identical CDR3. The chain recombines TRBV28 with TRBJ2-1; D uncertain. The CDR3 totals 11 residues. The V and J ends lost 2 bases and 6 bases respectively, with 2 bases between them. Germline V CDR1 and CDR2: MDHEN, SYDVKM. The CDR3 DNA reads TGTGCCAGCAGTTTAAGCAATGAGCAGTTCTTC. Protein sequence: CASSLSNEQFF.

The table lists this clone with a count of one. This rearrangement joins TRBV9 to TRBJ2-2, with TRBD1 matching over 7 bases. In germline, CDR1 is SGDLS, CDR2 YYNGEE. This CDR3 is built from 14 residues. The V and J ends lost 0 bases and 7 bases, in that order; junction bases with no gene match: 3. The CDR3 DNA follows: TGTGCCAGCAGCGTAGGGTGGACAGGCGGGGAGCTGTTTTTT. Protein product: CASSVGWTGGELFF.

The CDR3 bases are TGCGCCAGCTCCGAGGGGGGAATGGGCAATCAGCCCCAGCATTTT. Translation gives CASSEGGMGNQPQHF. The chain couples TRBV5-1 to TRBJ1-5, with D possibly being TRBD1 (6 bases). Trimming cost V 7 bases and J 2 bases, with 16 bases left between them. The CDR3 runs 15 residues. Germline loops: CDR1 SGHRS, CDR2 YFSETQ. Combining the CDR3 with reference TRBV5-1 and TRBJ1-5 gives the whole variable domain KAGVTQTPRYLIKTRGQQVTLSCSPISGHRSVSWYQQTPGQGLQFLFEYFSETQRNKGNFPGRFSGRQFSNSRSEMNVSTLELGDSALYLCASSEGGMGNQPQHFGDGTRLSIL.

The CDR3 bases are TGTGCCATCAGTGATGGCAGTATCAGCACAGATACGCAGTATTTT. This encodes CAISDGSISTDTQYF. This chain links TRBV10-3 with TRBJ2-3; D is uncertain. The CDR3 runs to 15 residues. Trimming took 3 bases from V and 0 from J, leaving 10 bases between them. Germline loops: CDR1 ENHRY, CDR2 SYGVKD.

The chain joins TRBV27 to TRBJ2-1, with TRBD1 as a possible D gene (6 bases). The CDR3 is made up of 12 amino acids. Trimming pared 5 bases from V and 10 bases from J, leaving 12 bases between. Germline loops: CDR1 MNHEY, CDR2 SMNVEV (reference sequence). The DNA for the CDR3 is TGTGCCAGCAGTAAAAACAGGGACGAGCAGTTCTTC. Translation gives CASSKNRDEQFF.

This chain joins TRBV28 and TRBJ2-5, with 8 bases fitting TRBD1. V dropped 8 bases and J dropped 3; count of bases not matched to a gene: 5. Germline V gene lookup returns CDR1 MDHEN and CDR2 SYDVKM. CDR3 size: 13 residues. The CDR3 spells CASGGQGEETQYF. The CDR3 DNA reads TGTGCCAGCGGCGGACAGGGAGAAGAGACCCAGTACTTC.

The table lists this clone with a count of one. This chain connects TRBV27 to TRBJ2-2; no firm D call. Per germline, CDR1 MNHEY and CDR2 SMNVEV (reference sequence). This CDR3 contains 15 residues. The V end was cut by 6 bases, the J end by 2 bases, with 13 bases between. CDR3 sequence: CASSDGFGNTGELFF. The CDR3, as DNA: TGTGCCAGCAGCGACGGGTTTGGCAACACCGGGGAGCTGTTTTTT.

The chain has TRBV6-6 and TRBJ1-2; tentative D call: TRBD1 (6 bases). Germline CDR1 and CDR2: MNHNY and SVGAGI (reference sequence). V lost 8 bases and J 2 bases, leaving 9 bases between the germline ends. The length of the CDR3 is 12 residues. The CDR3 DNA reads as TGTGCCAGCGAGGGGGAGAACTATGGCTACACCTTC. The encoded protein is CASEGENYGYTF.

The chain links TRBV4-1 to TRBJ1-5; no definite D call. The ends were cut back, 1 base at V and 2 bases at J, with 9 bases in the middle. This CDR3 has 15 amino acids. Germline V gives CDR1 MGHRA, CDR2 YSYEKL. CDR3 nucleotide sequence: TGCGCCAGCAGCCAAGTTTGGGCAGGCAATCAGCCCCAGCATTTT. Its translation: CASSQVWAGNQPQHF.